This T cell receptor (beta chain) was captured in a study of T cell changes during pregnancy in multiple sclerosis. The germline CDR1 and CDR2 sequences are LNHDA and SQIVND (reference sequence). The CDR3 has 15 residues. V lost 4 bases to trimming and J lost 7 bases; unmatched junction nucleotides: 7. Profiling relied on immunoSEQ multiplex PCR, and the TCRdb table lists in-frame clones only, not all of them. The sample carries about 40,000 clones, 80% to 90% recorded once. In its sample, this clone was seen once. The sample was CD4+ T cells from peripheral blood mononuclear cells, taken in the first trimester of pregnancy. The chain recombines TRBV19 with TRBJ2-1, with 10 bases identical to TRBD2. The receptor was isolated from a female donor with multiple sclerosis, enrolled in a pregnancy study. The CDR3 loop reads CASSTPSGRLNEQFF. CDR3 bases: TGTGCCAGTAGTACCCCTAGCGGGAGACTAAATGAGCAGTTCTTC.